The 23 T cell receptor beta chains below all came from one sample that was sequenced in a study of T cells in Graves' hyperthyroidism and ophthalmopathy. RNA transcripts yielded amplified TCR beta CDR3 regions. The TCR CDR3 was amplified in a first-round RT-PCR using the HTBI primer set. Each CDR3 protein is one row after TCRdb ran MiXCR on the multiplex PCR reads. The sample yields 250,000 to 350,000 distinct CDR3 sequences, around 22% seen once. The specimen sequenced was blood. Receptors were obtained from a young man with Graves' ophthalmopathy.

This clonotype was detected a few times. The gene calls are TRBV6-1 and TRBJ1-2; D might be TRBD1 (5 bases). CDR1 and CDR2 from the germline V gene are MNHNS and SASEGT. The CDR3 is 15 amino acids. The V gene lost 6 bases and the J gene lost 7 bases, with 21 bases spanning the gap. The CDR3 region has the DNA TGTGCCAGCAGCACTTTAGGGCAGAGGGGTGCTGGCTACACCTTC. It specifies CASSTLGQRGAGYTF.

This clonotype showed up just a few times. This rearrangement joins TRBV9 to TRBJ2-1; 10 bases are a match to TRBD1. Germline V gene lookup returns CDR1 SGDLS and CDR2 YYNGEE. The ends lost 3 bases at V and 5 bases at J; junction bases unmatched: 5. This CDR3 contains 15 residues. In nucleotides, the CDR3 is TGTGCCAGCAGCGCGGGACAGGGGACGAACAATGAGCAGTTCTTC. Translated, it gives CASSAGQGTNNEQFF.

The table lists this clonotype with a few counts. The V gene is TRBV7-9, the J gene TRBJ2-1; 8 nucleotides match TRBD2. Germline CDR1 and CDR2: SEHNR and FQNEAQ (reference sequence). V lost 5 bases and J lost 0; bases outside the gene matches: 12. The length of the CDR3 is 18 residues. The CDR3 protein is CASSTRGSGIGSYNEQFF. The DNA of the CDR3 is TGTGCCAGCAGCACGAGGGGTAGCGGGATAGGCTCCTACAATGAGCAGTTCTTC. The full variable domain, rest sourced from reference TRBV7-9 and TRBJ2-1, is DTGVSQNPRHKITKRGQNVTFRCDPISEHNRLYWYRQTLGQGPEFLTYFQNEAQLEKSRLLSDRFSAERPKGSFSTLEIQRTEQGDSAMYLCASSTRGSGIGSYNEQFFGPGTRLTVL.

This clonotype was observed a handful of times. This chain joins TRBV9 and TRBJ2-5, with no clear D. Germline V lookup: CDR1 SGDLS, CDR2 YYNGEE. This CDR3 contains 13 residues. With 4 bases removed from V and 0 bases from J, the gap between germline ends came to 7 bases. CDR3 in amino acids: CASSSRYQETQYF. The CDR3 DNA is TGTGCCAGCAGCTCCCGGTACCAAGAGACCCAGTACTTC.

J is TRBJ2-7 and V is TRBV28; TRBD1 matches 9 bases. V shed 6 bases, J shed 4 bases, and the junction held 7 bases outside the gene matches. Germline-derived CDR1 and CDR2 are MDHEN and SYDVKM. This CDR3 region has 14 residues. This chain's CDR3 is CASRGGTGLYEQYF. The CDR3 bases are TGTGCCAGCAGGGGGGGGACAGGGCTATACGAGCAGTACTTC.

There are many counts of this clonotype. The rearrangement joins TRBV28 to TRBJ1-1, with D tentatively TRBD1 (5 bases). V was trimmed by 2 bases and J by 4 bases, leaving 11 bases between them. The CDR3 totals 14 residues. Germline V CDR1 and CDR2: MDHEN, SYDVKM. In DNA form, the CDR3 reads TGTGCCAGCAGTTTACGGCCCAGGGTCACTGAAGCTTTCTTT. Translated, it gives CASSLRPRVTEAFF.

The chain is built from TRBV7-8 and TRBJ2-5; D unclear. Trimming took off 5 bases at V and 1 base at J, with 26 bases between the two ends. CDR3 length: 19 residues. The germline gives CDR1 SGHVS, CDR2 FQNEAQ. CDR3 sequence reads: CASSNPSPHHPDFQETQYF. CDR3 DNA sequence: TGTGCCAGCAGCAATCCATCACCCCATCACCCAGATTTCCAAGAGACCCAGTACTTC. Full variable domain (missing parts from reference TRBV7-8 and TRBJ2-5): GAGVSQSPRYKVAKRGQDVALRCDPISGHVSLFWYQQALGQGPEFLTYFQNEAQLDKSGLPSDRFFAERPEGSVSTLKIQRTQQEDSAVYLCASSNPSPHHPDFQETQYFGPGTRLLVL.

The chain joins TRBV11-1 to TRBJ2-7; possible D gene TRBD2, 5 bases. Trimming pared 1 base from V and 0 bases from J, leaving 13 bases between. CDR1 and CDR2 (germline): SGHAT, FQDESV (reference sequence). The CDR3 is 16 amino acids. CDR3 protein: CASSLEDPAVSYEQYF. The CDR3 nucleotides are TGTGCCAGCAGCTTAGAAGATCCAGCGGTCTCCTACGAGCAGTACTTC.

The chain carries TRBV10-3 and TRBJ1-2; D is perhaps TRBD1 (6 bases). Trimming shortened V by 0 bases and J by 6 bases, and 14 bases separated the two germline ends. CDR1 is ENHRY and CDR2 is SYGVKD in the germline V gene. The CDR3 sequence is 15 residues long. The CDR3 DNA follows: TGTGCCATCAGTGAGTCTGGGACAAGGTCGGATGGCTACACCTTC. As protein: CAISESGTRSDGYTF.

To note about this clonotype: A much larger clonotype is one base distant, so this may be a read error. CDR3: CASSRQGPTEASF. The CDR3 DNA reads as TGTGCCAGCAGCCGACAGGGCCCCACTGAAGCTTCCTTT. The J gene is TRBJ1-1, the V gene TRBV11-2; TRBD1 agrees at 7 bases. Germline CDR1 SGHAT, CDR2 FQNNGV. The CDR3 sequence is 13 residues long.

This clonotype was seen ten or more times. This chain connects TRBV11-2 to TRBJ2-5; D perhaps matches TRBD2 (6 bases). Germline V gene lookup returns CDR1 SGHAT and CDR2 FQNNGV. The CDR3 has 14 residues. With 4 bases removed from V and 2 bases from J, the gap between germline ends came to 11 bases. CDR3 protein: CASSSASVQETQYF. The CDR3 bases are TGTGCCAGCAGCTCGGCTAGCGTACAAGAGACCCAGTACTTC.

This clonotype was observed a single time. CDR3 protein: CASSETASGYGYTF. DNA of the CDR3: TGTGCCAGCTCTGAGACAGCCTCGGGCTATGGCTACACCTTC. The rearrangement uses TRBV18 and TRBJ1-2; tentatively, D is TRBD1 (5 bases). There are 14 residues in the CDR3. Deletions cut 6 bases from V and 4 bases from J, with 15 bases between. Germline CDR1 and CDR2: KGHSH and LQKENI.

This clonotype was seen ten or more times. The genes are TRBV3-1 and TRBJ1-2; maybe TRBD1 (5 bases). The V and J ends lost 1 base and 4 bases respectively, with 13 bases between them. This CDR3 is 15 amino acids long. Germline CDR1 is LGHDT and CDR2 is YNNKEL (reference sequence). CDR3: CASSQGFQGPYGYTF. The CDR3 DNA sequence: TGTGCCAGCAGCCAAGGTTTCCAGGGACCCTATGGCTACACCTTC.

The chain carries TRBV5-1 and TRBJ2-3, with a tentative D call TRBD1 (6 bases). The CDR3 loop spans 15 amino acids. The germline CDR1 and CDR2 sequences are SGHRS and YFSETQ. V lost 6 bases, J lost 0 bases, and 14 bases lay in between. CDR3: CASTRTASSTDTQYF. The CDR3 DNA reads TGCGCCAGCACGCGGACAGCATCCAGCACAGATACGCAGTATTTT.

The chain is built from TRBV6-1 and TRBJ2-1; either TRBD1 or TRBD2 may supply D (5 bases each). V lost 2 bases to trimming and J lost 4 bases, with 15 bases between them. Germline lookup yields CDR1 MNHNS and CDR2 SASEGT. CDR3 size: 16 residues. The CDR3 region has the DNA TGTGCCAGCAGTGAACAGGGTGGGGGTTTGTACAATGAGCAGTTCTTC. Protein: CASSEQGGGLYNEQFF.

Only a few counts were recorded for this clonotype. CDR3 nucleotides: TGTGCCAGCAGCAGGACAGTAAACTACGAGCAGTACTTC. Amino acids: CASSRTVNYEQYF. J is TRBJ2-7 and V is TRBV6-2 or TRBV6-3, with D possibly matching TRBD1 (6 bases). V was clipped by 6 bases and J by 3 bases, with 12 bases between them. Germline V lookup: CDR1 MNHEY, CDR2 SVGEGT. This CDR3 region has 13 residues.

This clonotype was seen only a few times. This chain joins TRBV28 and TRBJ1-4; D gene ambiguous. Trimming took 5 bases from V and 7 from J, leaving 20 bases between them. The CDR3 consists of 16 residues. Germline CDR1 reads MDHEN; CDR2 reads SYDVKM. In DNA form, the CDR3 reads TGTGCCAGCAGTCAACTGACCCCCAAGATTGGTGAAAAACTGTTTTTT. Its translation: CASSQLTPKIGEKLFF.

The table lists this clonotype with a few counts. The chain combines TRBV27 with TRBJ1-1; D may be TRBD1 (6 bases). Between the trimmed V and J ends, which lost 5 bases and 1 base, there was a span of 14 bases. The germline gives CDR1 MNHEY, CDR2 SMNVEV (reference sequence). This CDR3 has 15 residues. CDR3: CASSVDSLGNTEAFF. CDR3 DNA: TGTGCCAGCAGTGTGGACAGCCTGGGGAACACTGAAGCTTTCTTT.

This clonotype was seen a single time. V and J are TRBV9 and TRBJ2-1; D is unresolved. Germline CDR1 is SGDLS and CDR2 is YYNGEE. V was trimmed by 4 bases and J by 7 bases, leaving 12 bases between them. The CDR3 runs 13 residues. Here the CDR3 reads CASSPPRRNEQFF. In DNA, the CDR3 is TGTGCCAGCAGCCCGCCCCGACGAAATGAGCAGTTCTTC.

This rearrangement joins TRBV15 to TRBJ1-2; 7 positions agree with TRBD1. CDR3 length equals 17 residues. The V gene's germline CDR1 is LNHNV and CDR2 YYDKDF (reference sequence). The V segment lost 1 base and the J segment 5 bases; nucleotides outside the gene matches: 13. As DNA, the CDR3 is TGTGCCACCAGCAGAGTAGGGACAGCCTTCAAATTTTATGGCTACACCTTC. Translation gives CATSRVGTAFKFYGYTF. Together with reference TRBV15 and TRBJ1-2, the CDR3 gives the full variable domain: DAMVIQNPRYQVTQFGKPVTLSCSQTLNHNVMYWYQQKSSQAPKLLFHYYDKDFNNEADTPDNFQSRRPNTSFCFLDIRSPGLGDTAMYLCATSRVGTAFKFYGYTFGSGTRLTVV.

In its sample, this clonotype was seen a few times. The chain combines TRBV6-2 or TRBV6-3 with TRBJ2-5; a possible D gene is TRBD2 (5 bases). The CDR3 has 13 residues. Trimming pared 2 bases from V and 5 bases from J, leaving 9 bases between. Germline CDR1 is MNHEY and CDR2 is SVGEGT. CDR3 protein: CASSYQLEETQYF. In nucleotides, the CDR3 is TGTGCCAGCAGTTACCAACTAGAGGAGACCCAGTACTTC.

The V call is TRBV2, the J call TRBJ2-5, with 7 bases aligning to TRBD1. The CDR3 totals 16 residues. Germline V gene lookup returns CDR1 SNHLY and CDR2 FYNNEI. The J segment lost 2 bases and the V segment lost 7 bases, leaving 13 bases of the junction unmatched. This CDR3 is CASTTEAGGDQETQYF. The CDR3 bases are TGTGCCAGCACTACCGAGGCAGGGGGAGATCAAGAGACCCAGTACTTC.

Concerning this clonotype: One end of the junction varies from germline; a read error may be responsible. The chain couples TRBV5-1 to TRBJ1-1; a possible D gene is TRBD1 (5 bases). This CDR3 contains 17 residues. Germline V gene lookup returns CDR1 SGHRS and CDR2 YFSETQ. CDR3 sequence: CASGLATRQDMNTEAFF. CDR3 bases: TGCGCCAGCGGCTTAGCCACCCGTCAGGACATGAACACTGAAGCTTTCTTT.